This T cell receptor (beta chain) appears in the sequencing data of a study of post-analysis software for immune sequencing data. Overall study: Both relapsing-remitting and secondary progressive multiple sclerosis featured among the disease courses, as did progressive-relapsing multiple sclerosis. Study-wide results and caveats: Four to six TRBV segments appeared more often in patients than in controls, and TRBV5-6, TRBV5-1 and TRBV20-1 were among these. Controls significantly exceeded multiple sclerosis patients in normalized Chao1 diversity.

Remarks on this clonotype: The antigen is unknown.

Unique molecular identifiers tagged the TCR beta cDNA libraries. There were roughly 0.95 to 11 million T cells, and about half a million cDNA molecules came from them. One entry per CDR3 protein, called by TCRdb with MiXCR from the PCR reads. The data show roughly 570,000 distinct CDR3 sequences, about a third seen once. Deletions cut 6 bases from V and 0 bases from J, with 15 bases between. The CDR3 has 14 residues. The germline CDR1 and CDR2 sequences are DFQATT and SNEGSKA (reference sequence). This TCR derives from a girl under 18 with multiple sclerosis. Sequenced input: blood. This chain joins TRBV20-1 and TRBJ2-7, with D perhaps given as TRBD1 or TRBD2 (6 bases each). The CDR3 DNA is TGCAGTGCAAAGGGGGGCGGTTACTCCTACGAGCAGTACTTC. Translated, it gives CSAKGGGYSYEQYF.